This passage covers 10 T cell receptor beta chains from one sample sequenced in a study of T-cell memory formation after mild COVID-19. Via MiXCR, TCRdb re-called the 5' RACE reads, giving one row per CDR3 protein. This table has around 390,000 distinct CDR3 sequences, about a sixth appearing once. Sequences were obtained from PBMCs or a T cell subset sorted from them (not recorded which). The receptors here all came from a man aged 18 to 29 who had mild COVID-19 (a few samples of this study predate the infection). Cell type and time point are not known.

This clonotype was counted a few times. The chain is built from TRBV7-2 and TRBJ1-1, with unresolved D. CDR1 and CDR2 from the germline V gene are SGHTA and FQGNSA. The CDR3 is 11 residues long. Trimming removed 10 bases at V and 5 bases at J, with 11 bases between. As DNA, the CDR3 is TGTGCCATCCGAAAAGGTACTGAAGCTTTCTTT. It codes for CAIRKGTEAFF.

There are a few counts of this clonotype. The CDR3 region is CASSLSREGEQYV. CDR3 coding DNA: TGTGCCAGCAGTTTATCCAGGGAGGGCGAGCAGTACGTC. The chain couples TRBV27 to TRBJ2-7, with 7 bases fitting TRBD2. The CDR3 consists of 13 residues. CDR1 and CDR2 from the germline V gene are MNHEY and SMNVEV (reference sequence). V shed 0 bases, J shed 6 bases, and the junction held 2 bases outside the gene matches.

In its sample, this clonotype was seen many times. This chain uses TRBV20-1 with TRBJ2-7, with D possibly TRBD2 on 5 matching bases. The V gene's germline CDR1 is DFQATT and CDR2 SNEGSKA (reference sequence). The CDR3 covers 16 residues. V lost 3 bases and J lost 5, with 23 bases in between. This CDR3 is CSARPGGPAPLNEQYF. As DNA, the CDR3 is TGCAGTGCTAGGCCCGGAGGTCCTGCGCCTCTAAACGAGCAGTACTTC.

V is TRBV12-3 or TRBV12-4 and J is TRBJ2-7; 7 bases fit TRBD2. With 7 bases clipped from V and 0 bases from J, the junction kept 6 bases outside the gene matches. The CDR3 is 14 amino acids. The DNA of the CDR3 is TGTGCCAGCAAACCCTGGGGGGGCTCCTACGAGCAGTACTTC. Translating gives CASKPWGGSYEQYF.

V and J are TRBV28 and TRBJ2-3, with 7 bases lining up with TRBD1. CDR1 and CDR2 from the germline V gene are MDHEN and SYDVKM. J gave up 4 bases and V 4 bases, and 8 bases lay outside the gene matches. This CDR3 has 15 residues. CDR3 sequence: CASSSRQGTADTQYF. The CDR3 nucleotides are TGTGCCAGCAGTTCTCGCCAGGGGACAGCAGATACGCAGTATTTT.

This clonotype was seen ten or more times. The chain uses TRBV20-1 and TRBJ2-2; D is ambiguous. Trimming pared 0 bases from V and 7 bases from J, leaving 9 bases between. CDR1 is DFQATT and CDR2 is SNEGSKA in the germline V gene (reference sequence). The CDR3 is made up of 13 amino acids. Here the CDR3 reads CSARDWRHGELFF. The CDR3 bases are TGCAGTGCTAGAGATTGGCGGCACGGGGAGCTGTTTTTT.

The chain couples TRBV10-3 to TRBJ2-3, with a tentative D call TRBD1 (6 bases). The germline gives CDR1 ENHRY, CDR2 SYGVKD. The CDR3 has 13 amino acids. The V gene lost 10 bases and the J gene lost 4 bases, with 15 bases spanning the gap. The CDR3 loop is CATQGIGADTQYF. The CDR3 coding sequence is TGTGCCACCCAGGGGATCGGCGCAGATACGCAGTATTTT.

There are a few counts of this clonotype. V is TRBV29-1 and J is TRBJ2-5; TRBD1 or TRBD2 may be the D gene (7 bases each). Trimming left V 7 bases short and J 2 bases short, with 14 bases between. Germline lookup yields CDR1 SQVTM and CDR2 ANQGSEA. CDR3 size: 13 residues. The CDR3 sequence is CSAQGGNQETQYF. The CDR3 nucleotides are TGCAGCGCCCAGGGGGGGAATCAAGAGACCCAGTACTTC. The entire variable domain, with the rest obtained from reference TRBV29-1 and TRBJ2-5, is as follows: SAVISQKPSRDICQRGTSLTIQCQVDSQVTMMFWYRQQPGQSLTLIATANQGSEATYESGFVIDKFPISRPNLTFSTLTVSNMSPEDSSIYLCSAQGGNQETQYFGPGTRLLVL.

This clonotype was counted between two and nine times. The chain employs TRBV18 and TRBJ2-7; D is possibly TRBD2 (6 bases). CDR3 length: 14 residues. Germline V gene data show CDR1 as KGHSH and CDR2 as LQKENI. Trimming cost V 4 bases and J 1 base, with 11 bases left between them. For the CDR3, the DNA is TGTGCCAGCTCACGGGGGGAAGGGTCCTACGAGCAGTACTTC. Translating gives CASSRGEGSYEQYF.

V is TRBV7-6 and J is TRBJ2-2; no reliable D call. CDR3 length equals 14 residues. V was pared by 0 bases and J by 6 bases, with 8 bases between. Germline V gene data show CDR1 as SGHVS and CDR2 as FNYEAQ. The CDR3 spells CASSLAGNAGELFF. The CDR3 DNA follows: TGTGCCAGCAGCTTAGCAGGGAATGCCGGGGAGCTGTTTTTT.